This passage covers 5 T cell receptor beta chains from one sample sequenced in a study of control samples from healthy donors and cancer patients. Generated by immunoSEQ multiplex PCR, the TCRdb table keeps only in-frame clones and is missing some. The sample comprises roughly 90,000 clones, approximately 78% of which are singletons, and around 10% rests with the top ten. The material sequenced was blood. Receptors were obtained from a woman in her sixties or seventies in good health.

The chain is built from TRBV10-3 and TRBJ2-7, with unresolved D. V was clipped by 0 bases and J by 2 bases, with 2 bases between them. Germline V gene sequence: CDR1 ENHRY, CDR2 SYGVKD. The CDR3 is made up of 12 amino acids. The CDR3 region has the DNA TGTGCCATCAGTGAGTCGACCTACGAGCAGTACTTC. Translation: CAISESTYEQYF.

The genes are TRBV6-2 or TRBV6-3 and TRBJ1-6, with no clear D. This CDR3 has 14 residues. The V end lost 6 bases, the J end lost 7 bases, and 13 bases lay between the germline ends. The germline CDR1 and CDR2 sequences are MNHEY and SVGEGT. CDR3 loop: CASRPDWANSPLHF. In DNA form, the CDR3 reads TGTGCCAGCAGGCCTGACTGGGCGAATTCACCCCTCCACTTT.

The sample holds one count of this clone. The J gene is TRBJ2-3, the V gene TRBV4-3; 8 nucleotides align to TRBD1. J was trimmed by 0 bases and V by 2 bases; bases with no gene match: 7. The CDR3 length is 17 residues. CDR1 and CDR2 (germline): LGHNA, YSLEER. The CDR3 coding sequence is TGCGCCAGCAGCCAACCATGGACAGGGTATAGCACAGATACGCAGTATTTT. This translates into CASSQPWTGYSTDTQYF.

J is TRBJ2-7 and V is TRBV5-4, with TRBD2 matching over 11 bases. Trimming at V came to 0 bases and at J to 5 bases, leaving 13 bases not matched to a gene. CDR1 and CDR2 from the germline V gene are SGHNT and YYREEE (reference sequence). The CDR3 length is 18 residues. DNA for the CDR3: TGTGCCAGCAGCTTGGGGGGGGTAGCTAGCGGGAGGTGGAACGAGCAGTACTTC. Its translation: CASSLGGVASGRWNEQYF. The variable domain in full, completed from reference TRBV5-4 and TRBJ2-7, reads ETGVTQSPTHLIKTRGQQVTLRCSSQSGHNTVSWYQQALGQGPQFIFQYYREEENGRGNFPPRFSGLQFPNYSSELNVNALELDDSALYLCASSLGGVASGRWNEQYFGPGTRLTVT.

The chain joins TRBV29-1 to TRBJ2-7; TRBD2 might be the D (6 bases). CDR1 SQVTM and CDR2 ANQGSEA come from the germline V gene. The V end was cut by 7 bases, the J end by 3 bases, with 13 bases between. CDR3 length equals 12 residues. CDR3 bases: TGCAGCGCCCGGGACTTCGACTACGAGCAGTACTTC. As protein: CSARDFDYEQYF.